The 12 T cell receptor beta chains below were found in one sample sequenced in a study of beta chain features in type 1 diabetes. Study results and caveats: When Type 1 diabetes patients were examined, their TCRB CDR3s proved moderately but significantly shorter in all four CD4+ subsets.

The whole isolated RNA underwent reverse transcription, so sequencing captured expressed TCRB transcripts. Sequencing used immunoSEQ multiplex PCR; TCRdb keeps in-frame clones, though not all of them. Found here are about 650,000 clones, 9.5% to 15% of them singletons; the top ten hold 0.095% to 0.15%. Which antigens these TCRs recognize remains unknown. What was sequenced was naive CD4+ T cells from blood. These receptors were obtained from a young man with type 1 diabetes.

The gene calls are TRBV13 and TRBJ2-1, with TRBD1 as a possible D gene (5 bases). Germline V gene data show CDR1 as PRHDT and CDR2 as FYEKMQ (reference sequence). V was trimmed by 2 bases and J by 5 bases, leaving 13 bases between them. The CDR3 totals 15 residues. The CDR3 reads CASSLRAGYNNEQFF. The DNA of the CDR3 is TGTGCCAGCAGCTTAAGGGCAGGGTACAACAATGAGCAGTTCTTC. Full variable domain (remainder filled in from reference TRBV13 and TRBJ2-1): AAGVIQSPRHLIKEKRETATLKCYPIPRHDTVYWYQQGPGQDPQFLISFYEKMQSDKGSIPDRFSAQQFSDYHSELNMSSLELGDSALYFCASSLRAGYNNEQFFGPGTRLTVL.

This clone turned up a few times. V is TRBV18 and J is TRBJ1-1, with 9 nucleotides matching TRBD1. Germline V gene lookup returns CDR1 KGHSH and CDR2 LQKENI. The CDR3 has 15 amino acids. Trimming cost V 1 base and J 2 bases; bases outside gene matches: 2. The CDR3 sequence is CASSPQTGGNTEAFF. CDR3 coding DNA: TGTGCCAGCTCACCACAAACAGGGGGCAACACTGAAGCTTTCTTT.

This chain connects TRBV6-5 to TRBJ2-3; TRBD1 agrees at 9 bases. The germline CDR1 and CDR2 sequences are MNHEY and SVGAGI. The CDR3 runs to 15 residues. V shed 6 bases and J 2 bases; nucleotides not matched to a gene: 6. CDR3 sequence (DNA): TGTGCCAGCAGCGGCGGGACAGGGATCACAGATACGCAGTATTTT. Translation gives CASSGGTGITDTQYF.

In this sample, this clone turned up once. The chain links TRBV9 to TRBJ2-3; TRBD2 aligns across 8 bases. V lost 0 bases, J lost 0 bases, and 3 bases stayed unmatched. Germline loops: CDR1 SGDLS, CDR2 YYNGEE. The CDR3 is 16 amino acids. The CDR3: CASSVDERGSTDTQYF. The CDR3 DNA sequence: TGTGCCAGCAGCGTAGATGAGCGGGGGAGCACAGATACGCAGTATTTT.

This clone has just a few counts. V and J are TRBV7-8 and TRBJ1-5; D is uncertain. The germline gives CDR1 SGHVS, CDR2 FQNEAQ. This CDR3 has 15 amino acids. V lost 0 bases and J lost 4, with 10 bases in between. CDR3 amino acids: CASSLAGVENQPQHF. CDR3 sequence (DNA): TGTGCCAGCAGCTTAGCGGGCGTAGAAAATCAGCCCCAGCATTTT. Full variable domain (remainder filled in from reference TRBV7-8 and TRBJ1-5): GAGVSQSPRYKVAKRGQDVALRCDPISGHVSLFWYQQALGQGPEFLTYFQNEAQLDKSGLPSDRFFAERPEGSVSTLKIQRTQQEDSAVYLCASSLAGVENQPQHFGDGTRLSIL.

Concerning this clone itself: The same CDR3 also results from other DNA sequences found in this sample. The rearrangement links TRBV7-2 to TRBJ1-1; TRBD1 agrees at 7 bases. The germline CDR1 and CDR2 sequences are SGHTA and FQGNSA. The V gene end was trimmed by 3 bases and the J gene end by 0 bases; junction bases not matched to a gene: 1. The CDR3 extends over 14 amino acids. CDR3 in DNA: TGTGCCAGCAGCTTGGGACAGATGAACACTGAAGCTTTCTTT. Translated: CASSLGQMNTEAFF. The full variable domain, rest sourced from reference TRBV7-2 and TRBJ1-1, is GAGVSQSPSNKVTEKGKDVELRCDPISGHTALYWYRQSLGQGLEFLIYFQGNSAPDKSGLPSDRFSAERTGGSVSTLTIQRTQQEDSAVYLCASSLGQMNTEAFFGQGTRLTVV.

This clone was observed a few times. J is TRBJ2-2 and V is TRBV9; D is undetermined. Trimming removed 3 bases from V and 1 base from J, with 4 bases in between. The CDR3 has 13 amino acids. Germline assignment: CDR1 SGDLS and CDR2 YYNGEE. CDR3 sequence: CASSDRNTGELFF. The CDR3 DNA reads TGTGCCAGCAGCGACCGGAACACCGGGGAGCTGTTTTTT.

In this sample, this clone turned up a few times. The chain combines TRBV29-1 with TRBJ1-1, with D unclear. The CDR3 is made up of 12 amino acids. CDR1 and CDR2 (germline): SQVTM, ANQGSEA. V lost 4 bases, J lost 5 bases, and 11 bases lay in between. CDR3: CSVAETGTEAFF. The CDR3 DNA reads as TGCAGCGTTGCCGAAACGGGTACTGAAGCTTTCTTT. The full variable domain, with the rest looked up from reference TRBV29-1 and TRBJ1-1, is SAVISQKPSRDICQRGTSLTIQCQVDSQVTMMFWYRQQPGQSLTLIATANQGSEATYESGFVIDKFPISRPNLTFSTLTVSNMSPEDSSIYLCSVAETGTEAFFGQGTRLTVV.

The V gene is TRBV2, the J gene TRBJ2-3; maybe TRBD2 (6 bases). This CDR3 is 15 amino acids long. Germline assignment: CDR1 SNHLY and CDR2 FYNNEI. V was trimmed by 2 bases and J by 1 base, leaving 10 bases between them. The CDR3: CASSEWASGTDTQYF. For the CDR3, the DNA is TGTGCCAGCAGTGAATGGGCTAGCGGCACAGATACGCAGTATTTT.

The chain couples TRBV16 to TRBJ1-4; 7 positions match TRBD1. The CDR3 totals 15 residues. V was clipped by 4 bases and J by 8 bases; unmatched bases: 10. CDR1 and CDR2 from the germline V gene are KGHSY and FQNENV. CDR3 region: CASSRTTGLNEKLFF. In DNA, the CDR3 is TGTGCCAGCAGCCGTACGACAGGGTTGAACGAAAAACTGTTTTTT. Full variable domain (missing parts from reference TRBV16 and TRBJ1-4): GEEVAQTPKHLVRGEGQKAKLYCAPIKGHSYVFWYQQVLKNEFKFLISFQNENVFDETGMPKERFSAKCLPNSPCSLEIQATKLEDSAVYFCASSRTTGLNEKLFFGSGTQLSVL.

This clone was counted a few times. V and J are TRBV7-2 and TRBJ2-7; D possibly corresponds to TRBD1 (5 bases). V gave up 5 bases and J gave up 6 bases, with 17 bases separating them. This CDR3 comprises 14 residues. Germline-derived CDR1 and CDR2 are SGHTA and FQGNSA. The CDR3 sequence is CASSIQGPGVEQYF. The CDR3 nucleotides are TGTGCCAGCAGCATTCAGGGTCCCGGAGTCGAGCAGTACTTC.

Only a few counts were recorded for this clone. The rearrangement joins TRBV4-2 to TRBJ1-6; D call uncertain. With 5 bases removed from V and 10 bases from J, the gap between germline ends came to 15 bases. This CDR3 is built from 14 residues. CDR1 and CDR2 from the germline V gene are LGHNA and YNFKEQ. The CDR3 loop reads CASSLERVGSPLHF. The CDR3 DNA is TGTGCCAGCAGCTTGGAGAGGGTGGGCTCACCCCTCCACTTT.